This T cell receptor beta chain was found in a study of blood T cells in healthy people across ages. Study-level findings and limits: Unsorted PBMCs prevented conclusive naive versus antigen-experienced comparison. Age brought a roughly linear fall in TCR beta diversity measured per million T cells.

From germline, CDR1 is MDHEN and CDR2 SYDVKM. This CDR3 is built from 15 residues. Trimming cost V 5 bases and J 0 bases, with 8 bases left between them. A word on this clonotype: Its antigen is unidentified.

Combining a sample-barcoded 5' primer with a J-beta primer mix, a second PCR ran for about 7 to 11 cycles. The study obtained at least 3 million CDR3-containing paired-end reads from every sample. In TCRdb, the 5' RACE reads were re-called with MiXCR into one record per CDR3 protein. The sample has fewer than 750,000 distinct CDR3 sequences, around half seen once. Input material: blood. The origin of this receptor is an elderly man in good health. The rearrangement joins TRBV28 to TRBJ2-6; D unresolved. Here the CDR3 DNA reads TGTGCCAGCAGTCGATTGCACTCTGGGGCCAACGTCCTGACTTTC. It encodes CASSRLHSGANVLTF.